Following are 5 T cell receptor beta chains from one sample sequenced in a study of blood T cells in healthy people across ages. A second PCR of roughly 7 to 11 cycles used a sample-barcoded 5' primer and a J-beta primer mix. TCRdb independently ran MiXCR on the 5' RACE reads; one entry per CDR3 protein. The sample lists some 700,000 distinct CDR3 sequences, approximately 21% occurring once. Material for sequencing was blood. The receptors originated from a man in his 70s in good health.

This rearrangement joins TRBV18 to TRBJ2-5, with D tentatively TRBD1 (6 bases). The DNA end is a closer match to TRBJ2-7, so the J assignment may be wrong. The length of the CDR3 is 15 residues. CDR1 is KGHSH, CDR2 LQKENI, per germline. The CDR3 sequence: CASSQTGTLQVEQYF. CDR3 DNA sequence: TGTGCCAGCTCACAGACCGGGACACTTCAGGTCGAGCAGTACTTC.

About this clonotype itself: A read error may produce the germline difference seen at one junction end. This chain connects TRBV20-1 to TRBJ1-1; D is unresolved. CDR1 and CDR2 from the germline V gene are DFQATT and SNEGSKA (reference sequence). The CDR3 is 12 residues long. CDR3 nucleotides: TGCAGTCCCCTCAAGTCGAACACTGAAGCCTTCTTT. It specifies CSPLKSNTEAFF.

This chain links TRBV7-6 with TRBJ2-5; TRBD2 agrees at 9 bases. The end of the DNA aligns better with TRBJ2-1, so the J call may be wrong. The CDR3 has 15 residues. Germline V lookup: CDR1 SGHVS, CDR2 FNYEAQ. The CDR3 loop is CASSPQRLAGDEQFF. The CDR3 region has the DNA TGTGCCAGCAGCCCACAGAGGTTAGCGGGAGACGAGCAGTTCTTC.

The gene calls are TRBV29-1 and TRBJ2-1; D is ambiguous. From germline, CDR1 is SQVTM and CDR2 ANQGSEA. This CDR3 contains 13 residues. The CDR3 DNA reads TGCACCCGGACCCGGGTGAGTGGTAATGAGCAGTTCTTC. Translating it yields CTRTRVSGNEQFF.

This rearrangement joins TRBV6-1 to TRBJ2-1, with TRBD2 matching 10 bases. With V trimmed by 1 base and J by 4 bases, 10 bases remained unmatched. Germline CDR1 and CDR2: MNHNS and SASEGT. This CDR3 region has 18 residues. The DNA of the CDR3 is TGTGCCAGCAGTGAAGGAAGCGGGGGGGCGCCAAGATACAATGAGCAGTTCTTC. Residues: CASSEGSGGAPRYNEQFF.